The T cell receptor (beta chain) under discussion was sequenced for a study of cytomegalovirus exposure and HLA in healthy donors (dated by TCRdb to about 2017). The study in broad terms: In an earlier analysis of about 560 of the donors, approximately 260 Gb of sequence data and 117 million unique TCR beta sequences from about 190 million T cells were reported. About 300 gigabases of sequencing data and approximately 85 million unique TCR sequences were included in an early release covering about 700 HLA-typed donors. Of the roughly 410 genotyped donors, 75% to 85% were placed in the genetic ancestry cluster associated with self-reported Caucasian donors. The study aimed to test whether cataloging public T cell receptors could reveal signatures of past pathogen exposure. The study used immunosequencing to profile the T cell repertoires of under 700 subjects and linked those repertoires to cytomegalovirus serostatus. Besides the first cohort of some 670 subjects, a separate validation cohort made up of over 95 different subjects was used. High-throughput TCR immunosequencing, statistical association of individual TCRs with disease status, and machine learning were combined to predict cytomegalovirus infection status. To study patterns of TCR occurrence, a later analysis re-analyzed previously published TCR beta repertoires from around 660 donors and added high-resolution HLA genotyping. In the later analysis, no new phenotypic data were used to find candidate immune exposures; instead, reliance was placed on TCR beta sequences and their occurrence across donors. An earlier analysis of nearly 600 of the donors applied high-throughput TCR beta sequencing to assess whether each TCR beta V gene segment acted as functional or pseudogenic. Alongside the repertoire data, information on donor age, sex, ethnicity and CMV serostatus was compiled. A later genetic analysis took genome-wide SNP genotypes for 398 of the 666 donors and used that subset as a discovery cohort. All discovery cohort repertoires had been generated using a single sequencing platform. Class I and class II HLA loci were covered by the typing at four-digit resolution. The number of donors typed differed by locus, with about 629-630 for A, B, C, DRB1 and DQB1, around 560 for DQA1, 600 to 610 for DPA1, and around 430 for DPB1. About five DR-DQ haplotypes were treated as single units for association and clustering because of strong linkage in the cohort. Among roughly 400 genotyped donors of the cohort, an average of around 240,000 unique TCR beta nucleotide sequences were sequenced per donor, 15% to 20% of them non-productive. Beyond this particular receptor, the publication reports: According to the authors, the approach could potentially be generalized to other disease states and immunological phenotypes. HLA typing was unavailable for some donors at each locus, so association tests used only the typed subset. An earlier analysis of some 560 of the donors showed that most TCR beta V segments appeared in productive rearrangements either about 87% or about 30% of the time, which broadly matched IMGT annotations. Some IMGT-functional V segments, including TRBV6-2 and TRBV6-3, could not be distinguished by the 87-base-pair reads and were therefore excluded. Roughly uniform sequencing depth across donors was assumed in presence/absence analyses, although this assumption may not hold. A few of the identified cytomegalovirus-associated TCR beta chains were confirmed in vitro to be specific for cytomegalovirus antigens. The sequencing pipeline was judged likely to have produced a cluster of highly shared sequence variants as a technical artifact. Most TCR sequences were seen in very few donors, while some public TCRs were found in many individuals. Assigning TCR associations to individual alleles was difficult when HLA alleles, especially DR and DQ, strongly co-occurred. Compared with the 666-donor mean, donors in an Asian-associated ancestry cluster had fewer N-insertions in productive TCRs, according to a later genetic analysis. Compared with equally common non-associated chains, HLA-associated TCR beta chains in a later analysis were more clonally expanded and had lower generation probabilities. Several of the top co-occurrence clusters appeared to be linked to parvovirus B19, influenza, CMV and Epstein-Barr virus, according to a later analysis. The classifier was reported to diagnose cytomegalovirus status with high specificity and sensitivity in both the original and validation cohorts. Because counts were too low, around 17 rarely observed V segments, including chromosome 9 orphons, were left out of the earlier analysis of 500 to 750 of the donors. A further reported finding was that TCR beta sequences accurately predicted the HLA-A and HLA-B alleles for most subjects in the first cohort. In a later genetic analysis, a missense DCLRE1C variant was associated with V-gene and J-gene trimming of TCR beta chains, and the association was replicated in an independent cohort. In a later analysis, the rate of TCR association differed among HLA loci, with DRB1 alleles having the most associated TCRs and HLA-C alleles having the fewest. In a later analysis, around 17,000 TCR beta sequences were associated with specific HLA alleles at a false discovery rate of 0.05. According to a later analysis, most CMV-associated TCR beta chains appeared to be HLA-restricted, and the HLA associations seemed to be driven largely by CMV exposure. In this cohort, only TCR beta chains were sequenced, and detectable features were limited by the absence of alpha or paired-chain data. Linkage disequilibrium might explain the correlated functional status among segregating V segments, but an unknown experimental factor could not be ruled out. A total of 150 or so TCR beta chains were listed by the study as associated with cytomegalovirus. For the cohort, immune exposure information was limited to CMV serostatus.

V is clipped by 0 bases and J by 2 bases, and the sequence between their germline boundaries is 5 bases long. Via the germline V gene, CDR1 is LGHNA and CDR2 YSLEER. The CDR3 spans 15 residues, from the cysteine through the phenylalanine. Only the CDR3 DNA is retained, 45 bases long and in frame from the first base. Libraries came from the immunoSEQ multiplex PCR assay. For the multiplex PCR, a mixture combining 60 forward primers for TCR Vbeta segments and 13 reverse primers for TCR Jbeta segments was used. The CDR3 region of rearranged TCR beta genes was amplified from genomic DNA by a multiplex PCR assay. The Illumina HiSeq System was used to sequence the amplified TCR beta libraries as 87-base-pair reads. Processing in the source paper ran as follows. In a later analysis, around 80 million unique TCR beta chains were counted across the 500 to 850 repertoires, and around 10 million of these chains were shared by at least two donors. Raw reads were error-corrected and collapsed into unique sequences with a nearest-neighbor algorithm that merged closely related sequences to remove PCR and sequencing errors. To assign V, D and J gene segments, CDR3 sequences were aligned to IMGT reference sequences. For a sequence to be retained, a match of at least six nucleotides to both a V gene segment and a J gene segment was required. Rearrangements were classified as productive when the CDR3 lacked stop codons and remained in frame with V and J, and all other rearrangements were classified as non-productive. CDR3 was defined by IMGT convention, running from the second conserved V-encoded cysteine to the conserved J-encoded phenylalanine. The earlier analysis of 587 of the donors excluded sequences that lacked an unambiguous match to a single V gene segment. An earlier analysis of 450 to 650 of the donors called V segments functional above 56.7% productive rearrangements and segregating when the between-donor standard deviation exceeded 5%. A statistical classification framework was built for diagnosing cytomegalovirus status from the catalog of TCR beta chain sequences. V and J gene assignment, in a later analysis, came from comparing TCR nucleotide sequences with IMGT/GENE-DB human TR gene sequences. Using the TCRdist pipeline, a later analysis assigned CDR3 sequences along with most-parsimonious VDJ recombination scenarios. In a later analysis, each TCR beta chain was defined by its CDR3 amino acid sequence together with its V-gene family, and reads lacking a unique V-gene family were excluded. To address suspected cross-contamination and a sequencing artifact, a later analysis removed a few hundred highly shared, low-generation-probability nucleotide sequences. In a later analysis, a clonal expansion index for each public chain was calculated from normalized within-repertoire ranks of inferred template counts. In a later analysis, generation probabilities were computed using a VDJ recombination model fitted to out-of-frame rearrangements, and the results were checked against IGoR. Hypergeometric tests were used in a later analysis to score TCR-TCR, TCR-HLA and TCR-CMV co-occurrence, with a repertoire-size bias correction applied to the TCR pairs. To estimate false discovery rates, a later analysis permuted the HLA or CMV assignments 20 times. A later analysis grouped co-occurring TCRs with DBSCAN, adding TCRdist sequence similarity when clustering within HLA-allele-positive subsets. Repertoires with fewer than 30,000 or more than 120,000 public chains were left out of co-occurrence clustering, as were about five repertoires with anomalous nucleotide sharing. TCRdb obtained this table from immuneACCESS and retained in-frame rearrangements with V and J assigned. These tables miss some clones; where compared with another copy, unresolved V genes account for less than half of the shortfall, and the remainder is unexplained. That table supplies the V and J calls and clone size; D and trimming were determined from the DNA. This sample holds over 85,000 clones; roughly four fifths were observed only once. The top ten hold under 1.5% of the sample.

The cohort was made up of approximately 670 healthy bone marrow donors. All cohort members were sampled while nominally healthy, although unrecorded immune exposures were likely present. The donor tested CMV seronegative, placing the donor among the 350 to 400 seronegative members of the cohort. Every donor gave a peripheral blood sample, and the peripheral blood mononuclear cells from that sample were used for TCR beta sequencing. The Qiagen DNeasy Blood Extraction Kit was used to extract genomic DNA from the blood cell samples. This clone was seen only a few times. Its antigen is not yet known. The input lacks base qualities; no much larger clone sits a single base away.

The chain joins TRBV4-3 to TRBJ2-6, with the D gene not confidently named. The sample was PBMCs. This TCR derives from a woman younger than 45 in good health and CMV-seronegative. Here is the DNA: TGCGCCAGCAGCCAAGATATCGCTGGGGCCAACGTCCTGACTTTC. It encodes CASSQDIAGANVLTF.